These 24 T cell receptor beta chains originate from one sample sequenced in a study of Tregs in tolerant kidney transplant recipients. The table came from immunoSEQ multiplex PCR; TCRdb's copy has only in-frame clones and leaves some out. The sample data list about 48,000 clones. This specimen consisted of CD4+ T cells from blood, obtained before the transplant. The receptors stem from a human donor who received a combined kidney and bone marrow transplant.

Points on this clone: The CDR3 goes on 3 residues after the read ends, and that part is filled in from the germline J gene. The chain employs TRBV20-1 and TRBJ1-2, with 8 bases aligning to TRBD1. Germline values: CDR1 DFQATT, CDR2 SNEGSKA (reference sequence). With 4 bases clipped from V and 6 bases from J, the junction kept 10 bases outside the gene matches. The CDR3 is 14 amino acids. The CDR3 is CSANRLGQGDGYTF. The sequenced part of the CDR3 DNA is TGCAGTGCTAATCGCTTAGGACAGGGTGATGGC.

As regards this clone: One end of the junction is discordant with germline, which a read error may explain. CDR3 protein: CTSSQPQKGLPDTQYF. The CDR3 bases that were read are TGCACCAGCAGCCAACCTCAAAAGGGACTACCAGATACG. V and J are TRBV4-1 and TRBJ2-3, with 7 positions matching TRBD2. Read data end 3 residues before the CDR3 end; the end is taken from the germline J gene. CDR1 and CDR2 from the germline V gene are MGHRA and YSYEKL. This CDR3 region has 16 residues.

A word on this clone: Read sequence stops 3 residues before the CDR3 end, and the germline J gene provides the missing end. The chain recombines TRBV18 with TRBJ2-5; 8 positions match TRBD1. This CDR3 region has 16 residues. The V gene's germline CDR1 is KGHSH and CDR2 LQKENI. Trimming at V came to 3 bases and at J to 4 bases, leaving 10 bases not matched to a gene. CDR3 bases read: TGTGCCAGCTCACCGGGCGGTACAGGGGGGCGAGAGACC. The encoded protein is CASSPGGTGGRET. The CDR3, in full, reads CASSPGGTGGRETQYF.

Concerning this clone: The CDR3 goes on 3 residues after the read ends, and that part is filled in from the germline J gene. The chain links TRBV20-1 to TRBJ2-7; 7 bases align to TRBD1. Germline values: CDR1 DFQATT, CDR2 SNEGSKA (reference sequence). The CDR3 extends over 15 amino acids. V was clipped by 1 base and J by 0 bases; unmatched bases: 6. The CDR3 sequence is CSARVTQGVSYEQYF. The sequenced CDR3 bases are TGCAGTGCTAGAGTTACGCAGGGGGTCTCCTACGAG.

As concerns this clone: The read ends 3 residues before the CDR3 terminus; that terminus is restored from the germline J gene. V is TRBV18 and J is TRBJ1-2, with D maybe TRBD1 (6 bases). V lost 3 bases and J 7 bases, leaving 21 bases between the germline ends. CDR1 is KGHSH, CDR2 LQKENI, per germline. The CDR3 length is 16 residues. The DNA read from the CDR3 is TGTGCCAGCTCACCTTCACAGGGCTCTAGGATGGGTGGC. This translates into CASSPSQGSRMGG. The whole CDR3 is CASSPSQGSRMGGYTF.

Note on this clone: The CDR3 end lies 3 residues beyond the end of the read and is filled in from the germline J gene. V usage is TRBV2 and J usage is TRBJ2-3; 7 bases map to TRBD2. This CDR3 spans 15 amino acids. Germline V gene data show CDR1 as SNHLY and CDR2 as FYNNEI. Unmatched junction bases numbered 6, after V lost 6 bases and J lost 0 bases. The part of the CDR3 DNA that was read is TGTGCCAGCAGGCGTCTAGCGGATAGCACAGATACG. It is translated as CASRRLADSTDT. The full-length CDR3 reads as CASRRLADSTDTQYF.

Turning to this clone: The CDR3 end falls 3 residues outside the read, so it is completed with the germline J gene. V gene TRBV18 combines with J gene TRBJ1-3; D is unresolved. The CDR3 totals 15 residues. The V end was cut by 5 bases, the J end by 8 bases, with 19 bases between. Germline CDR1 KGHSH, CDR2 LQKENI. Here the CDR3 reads CASSARVSGADTIYF. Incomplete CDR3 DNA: TGTGCCAGCTCAGCACGGGTAAGCGGAGCGGACACC.

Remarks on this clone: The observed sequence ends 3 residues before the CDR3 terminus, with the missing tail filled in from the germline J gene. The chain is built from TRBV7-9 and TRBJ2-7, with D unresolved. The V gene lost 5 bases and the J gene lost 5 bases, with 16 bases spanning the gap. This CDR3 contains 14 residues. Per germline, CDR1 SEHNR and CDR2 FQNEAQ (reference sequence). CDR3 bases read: TGTGCCAGCAGCGCTAAAAAGGGCCTAAACGAG. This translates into CASSAKKGLNE. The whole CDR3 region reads CASSAKKGLNEQYF.

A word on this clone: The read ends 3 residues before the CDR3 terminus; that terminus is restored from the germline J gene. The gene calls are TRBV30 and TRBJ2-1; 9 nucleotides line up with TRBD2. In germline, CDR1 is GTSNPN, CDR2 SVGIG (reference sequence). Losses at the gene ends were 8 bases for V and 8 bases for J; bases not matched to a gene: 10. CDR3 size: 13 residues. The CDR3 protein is CAAGTSLFDEQFF. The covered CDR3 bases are TGTGCCGCCGGGACTAGCTTATTCGATGAG.

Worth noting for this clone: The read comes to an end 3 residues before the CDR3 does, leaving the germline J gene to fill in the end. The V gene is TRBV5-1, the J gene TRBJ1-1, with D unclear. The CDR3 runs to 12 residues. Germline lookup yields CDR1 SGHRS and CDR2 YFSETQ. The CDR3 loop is CASSLDRNKAFF. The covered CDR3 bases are TGCGCCAGCAGCTTGGACAGAAATAAA.

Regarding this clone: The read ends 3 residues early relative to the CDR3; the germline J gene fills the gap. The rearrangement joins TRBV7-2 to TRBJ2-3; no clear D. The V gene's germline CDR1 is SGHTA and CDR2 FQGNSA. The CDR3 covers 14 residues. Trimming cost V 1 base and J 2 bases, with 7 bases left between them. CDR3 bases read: TGTGCCAGCAGCTTAGTGCGACACACAGATACG. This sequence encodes CASSLVRHTDT. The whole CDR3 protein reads CASSLVRHTDTQYF. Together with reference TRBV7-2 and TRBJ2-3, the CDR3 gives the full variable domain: GAGVSQSPSNKVTEKGKDVELRCDPISGHTALYWYRQSLGQGLEFLIYFQGNSAPDKSGLPSDRFSAERTGGSVSTLTIQRTQQEDSAVYLCASSLVRHTDTQYFGPGTRLTVL.

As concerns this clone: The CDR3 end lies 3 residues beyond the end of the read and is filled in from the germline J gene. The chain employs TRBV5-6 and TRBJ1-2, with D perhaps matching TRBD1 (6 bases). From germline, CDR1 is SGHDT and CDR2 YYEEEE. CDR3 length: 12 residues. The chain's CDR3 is CASSLWGQGYTF. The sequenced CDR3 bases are TGTGCCAGCAGCTTGTGGGGGCAAGGC. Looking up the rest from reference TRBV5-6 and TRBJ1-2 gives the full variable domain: DAGVTQSPTHLIKTRGQQVTLRCSPKSGHDTVSWYQQALGQGPQFIFQYYEEEERQRGNFPDRFSGHQFPNYSSELNVNALLLGDSALYLCASSLWGQGYTFGSGTRLTVV.

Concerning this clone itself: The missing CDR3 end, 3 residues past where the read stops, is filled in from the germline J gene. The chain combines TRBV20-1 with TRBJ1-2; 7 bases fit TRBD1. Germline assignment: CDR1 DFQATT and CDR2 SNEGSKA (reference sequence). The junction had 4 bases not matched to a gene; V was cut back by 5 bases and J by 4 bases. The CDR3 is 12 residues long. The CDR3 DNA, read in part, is TGCAGTGCTGGGGACAGCTCCTATGGC. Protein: CSAGDSSYG. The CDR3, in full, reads CSAGDSSYGYTF.

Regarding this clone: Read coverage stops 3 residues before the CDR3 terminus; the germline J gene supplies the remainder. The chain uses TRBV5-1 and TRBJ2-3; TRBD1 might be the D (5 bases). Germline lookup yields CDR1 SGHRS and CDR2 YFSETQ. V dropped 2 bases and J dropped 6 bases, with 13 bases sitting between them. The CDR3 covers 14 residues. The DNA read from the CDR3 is TGCGCCAGCAGCTTCACGCTACAGGTCGATACG. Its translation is CASSFTLQVDT. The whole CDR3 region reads CASSFTLQVDTQYF.

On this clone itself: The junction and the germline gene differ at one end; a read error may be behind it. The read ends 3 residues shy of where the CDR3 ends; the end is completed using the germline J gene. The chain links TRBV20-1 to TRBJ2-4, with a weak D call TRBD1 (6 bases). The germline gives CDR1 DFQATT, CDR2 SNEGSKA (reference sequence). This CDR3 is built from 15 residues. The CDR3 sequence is CSARGTPKAKNIQYF. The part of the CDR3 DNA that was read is TGCAGTGCGAGAGGGACACCCAAAGCCAAAAACATT.

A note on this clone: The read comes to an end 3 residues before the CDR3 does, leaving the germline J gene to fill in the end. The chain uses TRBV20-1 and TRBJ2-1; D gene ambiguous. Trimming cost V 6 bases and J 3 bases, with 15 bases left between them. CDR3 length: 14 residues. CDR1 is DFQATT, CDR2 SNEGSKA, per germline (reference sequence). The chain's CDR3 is CSAYSTRLYNEQFF. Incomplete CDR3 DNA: TGCAGTGCCTACAGCACCAGGCTCTACAATGAG.

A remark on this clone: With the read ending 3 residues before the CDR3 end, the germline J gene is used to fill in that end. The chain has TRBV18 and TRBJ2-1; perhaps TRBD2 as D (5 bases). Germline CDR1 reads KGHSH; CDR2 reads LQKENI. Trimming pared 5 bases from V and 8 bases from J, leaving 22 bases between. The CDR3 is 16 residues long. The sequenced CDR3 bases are TGTGCCAGCTCATACCAAGCGGCTACCATCGGCGATGAG. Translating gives CASSYQAATIGDE. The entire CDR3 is CASSYQAATIGDEQFF.

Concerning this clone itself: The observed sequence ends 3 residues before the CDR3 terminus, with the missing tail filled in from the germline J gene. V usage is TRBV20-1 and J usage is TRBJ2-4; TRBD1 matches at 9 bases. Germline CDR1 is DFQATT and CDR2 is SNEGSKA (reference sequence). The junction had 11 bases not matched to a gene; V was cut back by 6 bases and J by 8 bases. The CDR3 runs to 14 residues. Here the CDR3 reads CSAALDRGGDIQYF. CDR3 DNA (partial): TGCAGTGCCGCCCTCGACAGGGGGGGGGACATT.

The CDR3 protein is CASKGVAEKLFF. The part of the CDR3 DNA that was read is TGTGCCAGTAAAGGGGTGGCTGAAAAA. The chain links TRBV19 to TRBJ1-4; D possibly corresponds to TRBD1 (5 bases). The CDR3 goes on 3 residues after the read ends, and that part is filled in from the germline J gene. Germline loops: CDR1 LNHDA, CDR2 SQIVND (reference sequence). The CDR3 consists of 12 residues. The V end was cut by 7 bases, the J end by 7 bases, with 10 bases between.

The chain's CDR3 is CASSFSTRGEAFF. The covered CDR3 bases are TGTGCCAGCAGCTTTTCCACGCGTGGTGAA. The genes are TRBV11-2 and TRBJ1-1, with D unclear. The read comes to an end 3 residues before the CDR3 does, leaving the germline J gene to fill in the end. This CDR3 contains 13 residues. Trimming took 3 bases from V and 7 from J, leaving 12 bases between them. Germline lookup yields CDR1 SGHAT and CDR2 FQNNGV.

The CDR3: CASGPSGSIRDTQYF. Partial CDR3 DNA: TGCGCCAGCGGCCCTAGCGGGAGTATTAGAGATACG. The rearrangement joins TRBV10-1 to TRBJ2-3; 10 nucleotides match TRBD2. The observed sequence ends 3 residues before the CDR3 terminus, with the missing tail filled in from the germline J gene. The CDR3 extends over 15 amino acids. Germline CDR1 reads WNHNN; CDR2 reads SYGVQD (reference sequence). The V gene end was trimmed by 8 bases and the J gene end by 5 bases; junction bases not matched to a gene: 10.

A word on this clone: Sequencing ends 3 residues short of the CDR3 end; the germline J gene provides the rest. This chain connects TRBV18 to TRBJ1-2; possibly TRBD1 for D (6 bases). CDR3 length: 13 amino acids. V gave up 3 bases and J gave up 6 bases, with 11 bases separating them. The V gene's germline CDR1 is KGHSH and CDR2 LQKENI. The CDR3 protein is CASSPAGDHGYTF. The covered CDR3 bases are TGTGCCAGCTCACCGGCAGGGGACCATGGC.

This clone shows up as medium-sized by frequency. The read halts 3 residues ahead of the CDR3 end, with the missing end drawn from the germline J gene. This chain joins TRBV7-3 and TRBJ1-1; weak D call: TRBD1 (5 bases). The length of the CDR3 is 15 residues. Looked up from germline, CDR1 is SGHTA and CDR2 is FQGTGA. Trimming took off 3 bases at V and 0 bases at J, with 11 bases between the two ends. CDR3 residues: CASSLGRGMNTEAFF. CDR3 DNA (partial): TGTGCCAGCAGCTTGGGGAGGGGCATGAACACTGAA.

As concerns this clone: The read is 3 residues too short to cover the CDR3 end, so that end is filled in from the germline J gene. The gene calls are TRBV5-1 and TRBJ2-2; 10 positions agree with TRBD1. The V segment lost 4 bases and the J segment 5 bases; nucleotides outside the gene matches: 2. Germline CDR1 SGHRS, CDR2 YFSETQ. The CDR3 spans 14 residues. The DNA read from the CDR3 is TGCGCCAGCAGCAGGGGACAGGGGACCGGGGAG. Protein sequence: CASSRGQGTGE. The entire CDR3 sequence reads CASSRGQGTGELFF.